This T cell receptor (beta chain) was sequenced during a study of CD8+CD57+ T cells in acquired aplastic anemia. Study results and caveats: No significant difference in CD8+ Simpson's diversity was found between patients and controls.

The CDR3 sequence is 18 residues long. V was trimmed by 4 bases and J by 5 bases, leaving 26 bases between them. The germline CDR1 and CDR2 sequences are SGHAT and FQDESV (reference sequence). Genomic DNA, the template, was used for profiling of the TCR beta VDJ and CDR3. TCRdb itself ran the reads through MiXCR, one entry per CDR3 protein. The data show roughly 81,000 distinct CDR3 sequences, more than 40% seen once. A few counts support this clonotype. As yet, its antigen is unknown. The chain uses TRBV11-1 and TRBJ1-1, with a possible D match to TRBD1 (6 bases). Sequencing used sorted CD4+, CD8+, or CD8+CD57+ T cells (not recorded which) from PBMCs. The TCR comes from a human donor in good health, serving as a control. The CDR3 spells CASSSLSRFGGAQTEAFF. CDR3 coding DNA: TGTGCCAGCAGCTCCCTATCAAGATTCGGGGGGGCGCAAACTGAAGCTTTCTTT.